This T cell receptor beta chain was captured in a study of cytomegalovirus exposure and HLA in healthy donors. General study points: Most TCRs appeared rarely, but some public TCRs recurred in many donors. The CMV antigen specificity of a few CMV-associated chains was confirmed through in vitro analysis. In a later analysis, TCR association rates varied by HLA locus: DRB1 most, HLA-C fewest.

V lost 2 bases, J lost 5 bases, and 16 bases lay in between. CDR1 and CDR2 (germline): GTSNPN, SVGIG (reference sequence). CDR3 length equals 15 residues. A multiplex PCR was run with 60 Vbeta primers and 13 Jbeta primers. Clones were read by immunoSEQ multiplex PCR, and TCRdb kept only the in-frame ones, dropping some. The repertoire holds more than 55,000 clones, with about 80% as singletons. In the case of this clone: Its antigen remains unknown.

The sequencing input was PBMCs. The source of this sequence is a human donor in good health. This chain uses TRBV30 with TRBJ2-1; possibly TRBD2 for D (6 bases). The CDR3 loop is CAWSSSPGEDNEQFF. DNA for the CDR3: TGTGCCTGGAGTTCCTCCCCGGGGGAGGACAATGAGCAGTTCTTC. Full variable domain (outside the CDR3, taken from reference TRBV30 and TRBJ2-1): SQTIHQWPATLVQPVGSPLSLECTVEGTSNPNLYWYRQAAGRGLQLLFYSVGIGQISSEVPQNLSASRPQDRQFILSSKKLLLSDSGFYLCAWSSSPGEDNEQFFGPGTRLTVL.